This TCR beta chain was captured by sequencing in a study of T cells in Graves' hyperthyroidism and ophthalmopathy. This clonotype has at least ten counts. Its target is unknown. The germline V gene has CDR1 SGHVS and CDR2 FQNEAQ. This CDR3 contains 17 residues. Trimming pared 0 bases from V and 0 bases from J, leaving 12 bases between. Study results and caveats: The model forecast ophthalmopathy, anticipating it by a median approximately 6.1 months before onset.

Uncontrolled infections, other autoimmune diseases, pregnancy or lactation led to exclusion of patients. Blood sampling occurred at first hyperthyroidism diagnosis, ahead of any ophthalmopathy symptoms. The authors obtained PBMCs from over 8 ml of fresh peripheral blood. RNA transcripts gave rise to amplified TCR beta CDR3 regions. First-round RT-PCR targeting the TCR CDR3 was performed with the HTBI primer set. One entry per CDR3 protein results from TCRdb running MiXCR on the multiplex PCR reads. The data show fewer than 650,000 distinct CDR3 sequences, with 14% seen just once and less than 6% held by the top ten.

This TCR came from a young woman with Graves' hyperthyroidism that later progressed to Graves' ophthalmopathy. The rearrangement links TRBV7-8 to TRBJ1-5; D call uncertain. Sequencing was performed on blood. As DNA, the CDR3 is TGTGCCAGCAGCTTAGCGAGGGCGGTGTATAGCAATCAGCCCCAGCATTTT. Residues: CASSLARAVYSNQPQHF.